The present T cell receptor (beta chain) was sequenced within a study of T-cell reconstitution after alpha-beta-depleted transplantation in children. The study's findings and limits: Expanded clones from the graft, numbering several hundred, reportedly supplied alpha-beta T cells about two months after transplant.

Preparation of the TCRbeta library was carried out with unique molecular identifiers. Each CDR3 protein is one row after TCRdb ran MiXCR on the PCR reads. The table shows about a million distinct CDR3 sequences, with 25% to 30% occurring only once. About this clonotype: The antigen remains undetermined.

The CDR3 spans 15 residues. V lost 5 bases to trimming and J lost 0 bases, with 11 bases between them. Sequencing used PBMCs, mostly from graft donor cells, obtained 360 days after TCRalphabeta/CD19-depleted stem cell transplant. This clonotype was sampled from a boy in the first two years of life who had a stem cell transplant for SCID, so the T cells may come from the graft donor. The chain couples TRBV12-3 or TRBV12-4 to TRBJ1-5; D may be TRBD1 (6 bases). The DNA of the CDR3 is TGTGCCAGCAGTCCAGGGGAACTTAGCAATCAGCCCCAGCATTTT. This encodes CASSPGELSNQPQHF.